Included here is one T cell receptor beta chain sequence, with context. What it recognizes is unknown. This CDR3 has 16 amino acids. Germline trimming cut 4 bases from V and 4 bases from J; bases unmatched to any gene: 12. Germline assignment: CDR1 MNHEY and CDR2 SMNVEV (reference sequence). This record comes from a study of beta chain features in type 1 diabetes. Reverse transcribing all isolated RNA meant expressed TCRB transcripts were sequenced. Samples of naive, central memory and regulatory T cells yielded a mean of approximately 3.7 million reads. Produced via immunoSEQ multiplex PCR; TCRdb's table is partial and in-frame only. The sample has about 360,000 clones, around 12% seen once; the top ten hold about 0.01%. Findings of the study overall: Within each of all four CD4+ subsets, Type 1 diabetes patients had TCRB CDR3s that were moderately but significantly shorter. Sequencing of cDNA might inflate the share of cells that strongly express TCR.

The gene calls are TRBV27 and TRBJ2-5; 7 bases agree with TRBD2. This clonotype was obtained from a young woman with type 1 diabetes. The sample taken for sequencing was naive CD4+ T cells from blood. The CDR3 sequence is CASSSPIAGRGETQYF. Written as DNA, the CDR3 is TGTGCCAGCAGTTCTCCCATAGCGGGCCGGGGAGAGACCCAGTACTTC.